This T cell receptor beta chain was identified in a study of T cell changes during pregnancy in multiple sclerosis. Germline CDR1 reads MNHNS; CDR2 reads SASEGT. V shed 5 bases and J shed 6 bases, with 13 bases lying between them. This CDR3 contains 13 residues. Data came from immunoSEQ multiplex PCR; TCRdb stores just in-frame clones and leaves some out. Here the sample spans some 100,000 clones, 90% to 95% being singletons. This clone appeared once. The specimen was peripheral blood, collected before pregnancy. V is TRBV6-1 and J is TRBJ1-2, with D tentatively TRBD1 (6 bases). The TCR sequence derives from a female donor with multiple sclerosis, enrolled in a pregnancy study. The CDR3 loop is CASSRTGTDGYTF. The CDR3 DNA is TGTGCCAGCAGTCGTACAGGGACGGATGGCTACACCTTC.